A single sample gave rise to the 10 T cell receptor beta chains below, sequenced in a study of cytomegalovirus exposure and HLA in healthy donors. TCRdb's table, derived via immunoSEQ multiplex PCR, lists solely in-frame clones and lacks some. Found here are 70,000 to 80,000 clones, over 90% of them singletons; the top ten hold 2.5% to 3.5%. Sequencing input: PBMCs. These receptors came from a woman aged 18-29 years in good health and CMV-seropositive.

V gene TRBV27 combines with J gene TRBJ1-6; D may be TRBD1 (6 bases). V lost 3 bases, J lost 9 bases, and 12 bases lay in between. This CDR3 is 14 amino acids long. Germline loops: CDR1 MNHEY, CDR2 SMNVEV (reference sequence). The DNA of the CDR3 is TGTGCCAGCAGTTTGACAGGCGCGGGTTCACCCCTCCACTTT. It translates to CASSLTGAGSPLHF.

The CDR3 nucleotides read TGTGCCAGCAGCAAGCCTGCCCTAATTGCCCAGCGGGAGGCGACCGGGGAGCTGTTTTTT. Translation: CASSKPALIAQREATGELFF. V usage is TRBV21-1 and J usage is TRBJ2-2; TRBD2, the table's D call, lacks a check against the DNA. TRBV21-1 is labeled a pseudogene. CDR3 size: 20 residues.

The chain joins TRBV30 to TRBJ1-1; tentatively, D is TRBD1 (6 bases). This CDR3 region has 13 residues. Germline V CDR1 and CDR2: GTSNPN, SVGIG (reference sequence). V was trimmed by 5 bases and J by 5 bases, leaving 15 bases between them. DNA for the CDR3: TGTGCCTGGGGGATGACAGGCGGGACTGAAGCTTTCTTT. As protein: CAWGMTGGTEAFF. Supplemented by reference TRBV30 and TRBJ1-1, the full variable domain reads SQTIHQWPATLVQPVGSPLSLECTVEGTSNPNLYWYRQAAGRGLQLLFYSVGIGQISSEVPQNLSASRPQDRQFILSSKKLLLSDSGFYLCAWGMTGGTEAFFGQGTRLTVV.

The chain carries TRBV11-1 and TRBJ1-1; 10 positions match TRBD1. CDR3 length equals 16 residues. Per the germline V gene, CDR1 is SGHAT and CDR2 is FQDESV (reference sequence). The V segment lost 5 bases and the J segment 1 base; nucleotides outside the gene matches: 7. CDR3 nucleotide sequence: TGTGCCAGCAGCCCGGGGACAGGGGAGACGAACACTGAAGCTTTCTTT. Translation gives CASSPGTGETNTEAFF.

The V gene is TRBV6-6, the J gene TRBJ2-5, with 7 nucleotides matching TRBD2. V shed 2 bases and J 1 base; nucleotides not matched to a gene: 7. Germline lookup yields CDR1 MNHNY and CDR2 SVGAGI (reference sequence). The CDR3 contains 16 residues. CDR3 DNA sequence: TGTGCCAGCAGTTACCACGAAAGCGGGACCCAAGAGACCCAGTACTTC. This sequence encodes CASSYHESGTQETQYF.

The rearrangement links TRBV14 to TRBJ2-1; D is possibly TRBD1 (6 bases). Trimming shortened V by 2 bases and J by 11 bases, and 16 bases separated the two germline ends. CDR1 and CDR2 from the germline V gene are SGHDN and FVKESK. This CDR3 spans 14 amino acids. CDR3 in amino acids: CASSQIRTDGKQFF. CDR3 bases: TGTGCCAGCAGCCAAATCCGGACAGACGGAAAGCAGTTCTTC.

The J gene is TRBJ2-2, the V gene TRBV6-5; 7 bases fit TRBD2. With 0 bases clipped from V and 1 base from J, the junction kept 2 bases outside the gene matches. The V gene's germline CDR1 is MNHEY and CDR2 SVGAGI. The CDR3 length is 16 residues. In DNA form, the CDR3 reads TGTGCCAGCAGTTACTCGAGCGGGGTGAACACCGGGGAGCTGTTTTTT. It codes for CASSYSSGVNTGELFF.

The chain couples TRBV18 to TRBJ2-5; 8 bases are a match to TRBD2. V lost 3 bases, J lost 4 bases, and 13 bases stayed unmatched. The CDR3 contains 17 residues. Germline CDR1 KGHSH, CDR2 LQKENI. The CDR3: CASSPIGSGGAGETQYF. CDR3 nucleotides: TGTGCCAGCTCACCCATCGGTTCCGGGGGGGCAGGAGAGACCCAGTACTTC.

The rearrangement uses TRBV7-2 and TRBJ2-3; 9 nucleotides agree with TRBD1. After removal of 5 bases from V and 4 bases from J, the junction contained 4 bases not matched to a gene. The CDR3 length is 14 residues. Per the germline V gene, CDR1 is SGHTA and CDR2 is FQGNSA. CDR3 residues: CASSLDRGADTQYF. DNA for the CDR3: TGTGCCAGCAGCCTCGACAGGGGGGCAGATACGCAGTATTTT.

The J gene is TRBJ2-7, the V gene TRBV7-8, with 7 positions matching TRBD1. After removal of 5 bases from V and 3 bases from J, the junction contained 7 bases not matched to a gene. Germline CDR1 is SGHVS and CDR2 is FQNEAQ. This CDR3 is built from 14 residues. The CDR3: CASSRRDRDYEQYF. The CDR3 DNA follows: TGTGCCAGCAGCCGAAGGGACAGAGACTACGAGCAGTACTTC.